This T cell receptor (beta chain) is from a study of shared clonotypes between healthy human individuals. Study background: Donor composition was a couple of women and three men, aged 18 to 49. CD4 naive and memory got three plates each, CD8 naive two, CD8 memory one. The study, taken as a whole, reports: A reduction in generation probabilities was seen for non-shared clonotypes relative to those shared by all four donors. Approximately 5% of naive CD4 clonotypes were shared across a few donors.

The CDR3 consists of 16 residues. Germline CDR1 MNHEY, CDR2 SMNVEV (reference sequence). Unmatched junction bases numbered 11, after V lost 6 bases and J lost 2 bases. It was CD45RO-negative cells, positively selected for CCR7, that made up naive CD8 cells, with terminally differentiated effector memory CD45RA+ cells excluded. Details on this clone: Antigen specificity is unknown.

The assay was immunoSEQ multiplex PCR, and TCRdb's table has in-frame clones only and misses some. The table lists 500,000 to 700,000 clones, about 95% of them singletons. Input material: naive CD8+ T cells sorted from blood. This receptor was taken from a woman in her 30s in good health. V gene TRBV27 combines with J gene TRBJ2-5, with 8 bases fitting TRBD2. CDR3 residues: CASSPFFAGGQETQYF. The CDR3 DNA reads TGTGCCAGCAGCCCCTTTTTTGCGGGAGGTCAAGAGACCCAGTACTTC.